This T cell receptor (beta chain) originates from a study of blood T cell repertoires in COVID-19. Study details: Spain, Italy and the United States supplied samples that represented acute and convalescent COVID-19. Sources were T cells, B-cell-depleted T cells, or PBMCs; the material itself was cDNA or gDNA.

As handled by the study authors: Nucleated cell number was recorded as an estimate derived from reference gene primer amplification. The data were produced by immunoSEQ multiplex PCR, yet TCRdb's version contains in-frame clones alone and is incomplete. V and J calls and clone size are copied from that table; D and trimming were computed from the DNA. The table includes roughly 120,000 clones, roughly 88% detected once. With 1 base clipped from V and 2 bases from J, the junction kept 7 bases outside the gene matches. The CDR3 sequence is 18 residues long. The V gene's germline CDR1 is LGHNA and CDR2 YSLEER.

The chain has TRBV4-3 and TRBJ2-6, with 8 nucleotides matching TRBD1. Sequences were obtained from peripheral blood. The receptor was derived from a woman aged 70-85 years who had recovered from COVID-19. This CDR3 is CASSQVRQGSTGANVLTF. The CDR3 nucleotides read TGCGCCAGCAGCCAAGTGAGACAGGGGAGTACTGGGGCCAACGTCCTGACTTTC.